The TCR beta chain under discussion was sequenced for a study of read filtering for tumor transcriptome and immune sequencing. From about 400 ng of RNA, a library with molecular barcoded alpha/delta and beta/gamma adaptors was made. One entry per CDR3 protein, called by TCRdb with MiXCR from the reads. The sample contains around 130,000 distinct CDR3 sequences, 10% to 15% of which appear only once. V dropped 0 bases and J dropped 4 bases, with 10 bases sitting between them. Germline V lookup: CDR1 LGHDT, CDR2 YNNKEL (reference sequence). CDR3 length: 15 amino acids. Bone marrow was sampled from every patient at the time of active disease. The sample holds many counts of this clonotype.

V is TRBV3-1 and J is TRBJ2-1, with D possibly TRBD2 on 6 matching bases. This clonotype was sampled from a donor over 35 with multiple myeloma. Sequencing was carried out using a population of CD138-negative cells sorted from bone marrow. CDR3 region: CASSQEDYTYNEQFF. DNA of the CDR3: TGTGCCAGCAGCCAAGAGGACTATACATACAATGAGCAGTTCTTC.